What follows describes a single T cell receptor beta chain. This sample was taken from a study of blood T cell repertoires in COVID-19. Libraries were prepared by immunoSEQ multiplex PCR; TCRdb keeps only in-frame clonotypes and omits some of them. In the table there are hundreds of thousands of clones, 88% of which are singletons. The CDR3 consists of 12 residues. With 5 bases removed from V and 0 bases from J, the gap between germline ends came to 5 bases. Germline V CDR1 and CDR2: SEHNR, FQNEAQ (reference sequence). Sequencing input: PBMCs or T cells enriched from blood (not recorded which). The clonotype was recovered from a woman in her forties with acute COVID-19. The chain combines TRBV7-9 with TRBJ2-7; D not certain. For the CDR3, the DNA is TGTGCCAGCAGCCCCAACTCCTACGAGCAGTACTTC. This gives the protein CASSPNSYEQYF.